This T cell receptor (beta chain) is from a study of T cell responses to AZD1222 COVID-19 vaccine. As concerns this clone: Its antigen is not identified.

Repertoires were generated with immunoSEQ multiplex PCR, while TCRdb's copy carries only in-frame clones and drops some. Found here are some 110,000 clones, around 90% of them singletons; the top ten hold around 4%. Study conclusions and caveats: No repertoire was sampled before or during the peak T cell response, only after it. Of the AZD1222 recipients, only five to seven were seropositive at baseline.

Germline-derived CDR1 and CDR2 are MNHEY and SMNVEV (reference sequence). The ends were cut back, 4 bases at V and 5 bases at J, with 15 bases in the middle. The CDR3 sequence is 15 residues long. The chain carries TRBV27 and TRBJ2-1; D is unresolved. The sequence derives from an adult who received the AZD1222 COVID-19 vaccine. This material consisted of peripheral blood, taken 28 days after the second AZD1222 dose. Here the CDR3 DNA reads TGTGCCAGCAGTTGGCGGACCTCTTTAAACAATGAGCAGTTCTTC. It yields the protein CASSWRTSLNNEQFF.